This TCR beta chain came from a study of regulatory T cells. Autoimmunity was present in every CD3G-deficient patient, worse in two. The PCR used 52 TRBV and 13 TRBJ primers. Clones were sequenced by immunoSEQ multiplex PCR, and TCRdb holds only the in-frame ones, with some missing. This table holds about 5,800 clones, less than 85% found once. Overall study results and limits: Patient CD8+ T cells trended nonsignificantly toward lower Shannon entropy than control CD8+ cells. Patient repertoires had restricted TRB V-J pairs and skewed V and J usage, most in Tregs.

V shed 2 bases, J shed 7 bases, and the junction held 6 bases outside the gene matches. CDR3 size: 15 residues. The V gene's germline CDR1 is SGHRS and CDR2 YFSETQ. In the case of this clone: Its target is not known.

Material for sequencing was CD8+ T cells sorted from blood. The receptor was derived from a child aged 5 to 17 with CD3G deficiency. V and J are TRBV5-1 and TRBJ2-2; 9 nucleotides align to TRBD1. This CDR3 reads CASSFLQGAGGELFF. The CDR3 bases are TGCGCCAGCAGCTTCCTACAGGGGGCAGGCGGGGAGCTGTTTTTT.